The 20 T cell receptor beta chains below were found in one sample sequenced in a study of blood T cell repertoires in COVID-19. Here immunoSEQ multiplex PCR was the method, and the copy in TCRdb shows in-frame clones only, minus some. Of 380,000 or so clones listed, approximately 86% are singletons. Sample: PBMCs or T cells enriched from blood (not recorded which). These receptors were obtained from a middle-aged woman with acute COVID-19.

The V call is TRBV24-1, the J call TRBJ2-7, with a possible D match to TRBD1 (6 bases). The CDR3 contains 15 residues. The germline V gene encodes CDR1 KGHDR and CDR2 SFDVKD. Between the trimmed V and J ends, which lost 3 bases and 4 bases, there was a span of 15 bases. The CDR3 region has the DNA TGTGCCACCAGTGATGATTCGACAGGCAGATACGAGCAGTACTTC. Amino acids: CATSDDSTGRYEQYF.

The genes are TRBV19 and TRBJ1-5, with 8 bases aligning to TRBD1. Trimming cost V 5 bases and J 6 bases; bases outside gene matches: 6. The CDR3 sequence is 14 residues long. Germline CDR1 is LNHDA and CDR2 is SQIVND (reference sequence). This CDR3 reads CASSRGRGPQPQHF. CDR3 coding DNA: TGTGCCAGTAGTCGGGGCAGGGGGCCTCAGCCCCAGCATTTT.

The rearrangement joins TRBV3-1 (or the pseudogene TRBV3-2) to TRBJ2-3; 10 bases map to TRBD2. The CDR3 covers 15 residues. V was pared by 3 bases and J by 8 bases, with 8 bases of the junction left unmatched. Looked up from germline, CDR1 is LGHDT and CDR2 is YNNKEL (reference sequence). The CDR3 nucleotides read TGTGCCAGCAGCCATCGAGCGGGGGGGCACGGTACGCAGTATTTT. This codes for CASSHRAGGHGTQYF.

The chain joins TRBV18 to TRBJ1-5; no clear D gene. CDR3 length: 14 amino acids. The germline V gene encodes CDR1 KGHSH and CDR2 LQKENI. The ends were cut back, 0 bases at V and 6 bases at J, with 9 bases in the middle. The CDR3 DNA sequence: TGTGCCAGCTCACCACCGGGTAAGCGTCAGCCCCAGCATTTT. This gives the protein CASSPPGKRQPQHF.

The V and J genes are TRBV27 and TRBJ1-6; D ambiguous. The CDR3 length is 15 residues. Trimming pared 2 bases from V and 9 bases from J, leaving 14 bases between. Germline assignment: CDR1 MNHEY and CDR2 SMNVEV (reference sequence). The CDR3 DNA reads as TGTGCCAGCAGTTTAATTGGTCCTTCAGGTTCACCCCTCCACTTT. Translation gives CASSLIGPSGSPLHF.

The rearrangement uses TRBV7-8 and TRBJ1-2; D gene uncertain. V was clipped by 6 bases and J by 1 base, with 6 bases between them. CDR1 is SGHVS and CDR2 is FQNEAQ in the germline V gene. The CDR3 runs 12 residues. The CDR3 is CASSRDNYGYTF. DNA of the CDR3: TGTGCCAGCAGTCGGGATAACTATGGCTACACCTTC.

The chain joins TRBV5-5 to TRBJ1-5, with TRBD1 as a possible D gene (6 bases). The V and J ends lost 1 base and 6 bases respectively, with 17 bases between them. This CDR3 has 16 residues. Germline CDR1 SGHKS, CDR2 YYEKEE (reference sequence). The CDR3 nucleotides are TGTGCCAGCAGCTTGAACAGGGCGGACGGGATTCAGCCCCAGCATTTT. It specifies CASSLNRADGIQPQHF.

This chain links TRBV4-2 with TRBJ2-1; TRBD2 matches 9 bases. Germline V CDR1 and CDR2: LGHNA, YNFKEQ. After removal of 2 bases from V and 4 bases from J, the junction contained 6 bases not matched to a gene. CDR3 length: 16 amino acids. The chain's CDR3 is CASSQSRTSAYNEQFF. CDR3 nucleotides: TGTGCCAGCAGCCAATCCAGGACTAGCGCGTACAATGAGCAGTTCTTC.

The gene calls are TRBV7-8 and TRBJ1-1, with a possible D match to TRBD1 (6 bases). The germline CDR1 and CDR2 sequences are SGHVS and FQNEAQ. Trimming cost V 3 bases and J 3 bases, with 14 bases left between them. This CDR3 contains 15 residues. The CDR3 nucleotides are TGTGCCAGCAGCTTGAGGGGGAGAGCCCACACTGAAGCTTTCTTT. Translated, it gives CASSLRGRAHTEAFF. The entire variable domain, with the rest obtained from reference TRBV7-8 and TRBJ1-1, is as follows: GAGVSQSPRYKVAKRGQDVALRCDPISGHVSLFWYQQALGQGPEFLTYFQNEAQLDKSGLPSDRFFAERPEGSVSTLKIQRTQQEDSAVYLCASSLRGRAHTEAFFGQGTRLTVV.

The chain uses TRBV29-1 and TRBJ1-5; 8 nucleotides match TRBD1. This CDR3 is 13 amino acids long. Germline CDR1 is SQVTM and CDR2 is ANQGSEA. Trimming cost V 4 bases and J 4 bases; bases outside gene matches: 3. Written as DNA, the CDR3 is TGCAGCGTTGCAGGGGGCTGGAATCAGCCCCAGCATTTT. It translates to CSVAGGWNQPQHF.

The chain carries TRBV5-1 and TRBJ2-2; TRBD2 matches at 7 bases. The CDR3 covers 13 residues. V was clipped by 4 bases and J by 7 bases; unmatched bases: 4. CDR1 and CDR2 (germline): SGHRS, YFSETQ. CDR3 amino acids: CASSLRGIGELFF. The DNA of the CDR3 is TGCGCCAGCAGCCTGCGGGGGATCGGGGAGCTGTTTTTT.

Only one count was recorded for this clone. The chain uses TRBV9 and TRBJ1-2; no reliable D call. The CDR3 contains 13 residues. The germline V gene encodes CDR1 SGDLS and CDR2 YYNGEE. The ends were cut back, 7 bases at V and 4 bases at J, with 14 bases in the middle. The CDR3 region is CASGPGSGYGYTF. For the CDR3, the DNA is TGTGCCAGCGGGCCGGGAAGCGGCTATGGCTACACCTTC. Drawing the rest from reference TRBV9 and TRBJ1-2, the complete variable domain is DSGVTQTPKHLITATGQRVTLRCSPRSGDLSVYWYQQSLDQGLQFLIQYYNGEERAKGNILERFSAQQFPDLHSELNLSSLELGDSALYFCASGPGSGYGYTFGSGTRLTVV.

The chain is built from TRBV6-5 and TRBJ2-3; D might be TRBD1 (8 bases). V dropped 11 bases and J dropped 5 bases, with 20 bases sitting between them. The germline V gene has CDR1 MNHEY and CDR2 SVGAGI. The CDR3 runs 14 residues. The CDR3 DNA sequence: TGTGCCGGTAAAACAGGGGGGGCCGTAGATACGCAGTATTTT. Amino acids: CAGKTGGAVDTQYF.

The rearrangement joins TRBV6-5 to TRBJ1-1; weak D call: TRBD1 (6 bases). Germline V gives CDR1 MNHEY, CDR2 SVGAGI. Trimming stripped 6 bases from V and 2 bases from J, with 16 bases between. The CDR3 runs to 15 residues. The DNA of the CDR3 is TGTGCCAGCAGCCTACAGGGCACGCAAAACACTGAAGCTTTCTTT. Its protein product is CASSLQGTQNTEAFF.

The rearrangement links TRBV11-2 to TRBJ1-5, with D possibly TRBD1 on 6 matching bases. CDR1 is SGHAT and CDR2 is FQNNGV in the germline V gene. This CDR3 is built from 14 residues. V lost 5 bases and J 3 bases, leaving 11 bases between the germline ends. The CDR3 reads CASSQTGINQPQHF. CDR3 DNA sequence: TGTGCCAGCAGCCAAACAGGGATCAATCAGCCCCAGCATTTT.

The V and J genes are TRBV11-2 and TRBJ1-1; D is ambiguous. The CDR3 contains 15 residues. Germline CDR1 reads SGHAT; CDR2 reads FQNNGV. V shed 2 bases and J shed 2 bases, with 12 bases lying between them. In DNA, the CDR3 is TGTGCCAGCAGCTTACCCGCGGGAGGAAACACTGAAGCTTTCTTT. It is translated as CASSLPAGGNTEAFF.

DNA for the CDR3: TGTGCCAGCAGCGCCAGACAGGGGGTTGACAATGAGCAGTTCTTC. It encodes CASSARQGVDNEQFF. V usage is TRBV9 and J usage is TRBJ2-1; 9 bases are shared with TRBD1. V lost 3 bases and J lost 5; bases outside the gene matches: 6. This CDR3 spans 15 amino acids. Germline V CDR1 and CDR2: SGDLS, YYNGEE.

CDR3 sequence (DNA): TGTGCCAGCAGCTTAACTTCGGGTTTAGATGGCTACACCTTC. Amino acid sequence: CASSLTSGLDGYTF. The rearrangement uses TRBV7-9 and TRBJ1-2; no clear D gene. CDR1 and CDR2 (germline): SEHNR, FQNEAQ (reference sequence). The CDR3 has 14 residues. Trimming took off 2 bases at V and 6 bases at J, with 13 bases between the two ends.

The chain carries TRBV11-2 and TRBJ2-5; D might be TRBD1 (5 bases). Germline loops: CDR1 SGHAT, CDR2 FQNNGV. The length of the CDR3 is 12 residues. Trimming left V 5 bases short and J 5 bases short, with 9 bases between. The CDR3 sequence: CASSRPGETQYF. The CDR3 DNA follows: TGTGCCAGCAGCCGACCAGGGGAGACCCAGTACTTC.

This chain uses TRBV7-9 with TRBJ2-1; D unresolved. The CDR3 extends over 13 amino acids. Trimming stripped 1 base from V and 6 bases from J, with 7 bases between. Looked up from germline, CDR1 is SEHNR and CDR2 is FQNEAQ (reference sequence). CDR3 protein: CASSLVIVNEQFF. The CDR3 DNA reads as TGTGCCAGCAGCTTAGTTATAGTCAATGAGCAGTTCTTC.